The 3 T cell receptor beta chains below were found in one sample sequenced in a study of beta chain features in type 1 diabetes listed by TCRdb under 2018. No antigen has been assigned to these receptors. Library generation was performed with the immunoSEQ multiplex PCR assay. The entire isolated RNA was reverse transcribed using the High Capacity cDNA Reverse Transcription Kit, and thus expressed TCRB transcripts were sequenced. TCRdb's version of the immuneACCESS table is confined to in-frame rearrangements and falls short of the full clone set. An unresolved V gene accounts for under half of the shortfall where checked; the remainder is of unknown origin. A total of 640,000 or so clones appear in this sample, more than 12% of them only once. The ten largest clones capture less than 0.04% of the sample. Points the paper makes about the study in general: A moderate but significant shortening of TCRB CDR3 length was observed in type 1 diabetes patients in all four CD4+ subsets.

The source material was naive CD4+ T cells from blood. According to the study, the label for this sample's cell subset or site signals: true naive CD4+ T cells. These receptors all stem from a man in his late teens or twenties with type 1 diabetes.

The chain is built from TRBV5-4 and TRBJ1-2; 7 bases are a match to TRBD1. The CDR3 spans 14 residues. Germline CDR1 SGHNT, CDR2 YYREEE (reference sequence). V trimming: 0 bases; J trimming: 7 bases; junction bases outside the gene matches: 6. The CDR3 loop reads CASSLGQGPLGYTF. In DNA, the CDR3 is TGTGCCAGCAGCTTGGGACAGGGTCCCCTTGGCTACACCTTC.

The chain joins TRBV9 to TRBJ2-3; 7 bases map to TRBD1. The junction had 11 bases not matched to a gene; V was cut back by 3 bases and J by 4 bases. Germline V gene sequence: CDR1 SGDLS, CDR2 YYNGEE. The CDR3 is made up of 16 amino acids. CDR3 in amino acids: CASSASGTVGADTQYF. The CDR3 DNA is TGTGCCAGCAGCGCATCCGGGACAGTAGGGGCAGATACGCAGTATTTT.

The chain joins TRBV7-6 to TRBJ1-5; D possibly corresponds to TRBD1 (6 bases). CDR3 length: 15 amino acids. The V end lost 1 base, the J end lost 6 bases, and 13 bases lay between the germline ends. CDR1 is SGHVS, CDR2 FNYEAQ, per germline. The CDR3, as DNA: TGTGCCAGCAGCTTAGGAGCAGGGGCGAGTCAGCCCCAGCATTTT. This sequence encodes CASSLGAGASQPQHF. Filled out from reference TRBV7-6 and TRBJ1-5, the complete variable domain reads GAGVSQSPRYKVTKRGQDVALRCDPISGHVSLYWYRQALGQGPEFLTYFNYEAQQDKSGLPNDRFSAERPEGSISTLTIQRTEQRDSAMYRCASSLGAGASQPQHFGDGTRLSIL.